Reported below is one T cell receptor (beta chain). This receptor's antigen is unknown. One base away there is no much larger clone; base qualities are not given. The data originate from a study of response to subunit inactivated influenza vaccine (dated by TCRdb to 2017 to 2018). About the study as a whole: The study used deep quantitative T cell receptor repertoire profiling to track responses to a trivalent subunit inactivated influenza vaccine. Paper-wide results and their limitations: The authors suggested that each seasonal influenza vaccination may recruit only a limited number of new T cells.

The library came from RT-PCR. TCRdb names Illumina HiSeq 2500 as the instrument used. TCRdb took the public reads, trimmed them with fastp at Q25, ran MiXCR for clone calling and kept in-frame beta chains. Records with the same CDR3 protein are collapsed into one entry carrying the most frequent genes and DNA. This sample lists approximately 170,000 distinct CDR3 sequences; 14% were detected once. The ten largest clones capture approximately 24% of the sample. Including cysteine and phenylalanine, the CDR3 has 11 amino acids. Only the CDR3 part of the read is kept: 33 bases, read in frame from the first base. Cut back by 8 bases and 6 bases, the V and J ends lie 11 bases apart. Based on the germline V gene (reference sequence), the CDR1 and CDR2 sequences are MNHNY and SVGAGI.

The receptor chain draws on TRBV6-6 and TRBJ2-7, with the identity of the D gene unclear. Sequences were derived from CD8+ T cells sorted from PBMCs, sampled around 5 days after vaccination. The receptor comes from a man aged 50 to 59 who received an inactivated influenza vaccine. Donor details come from another sample of the same person, matched by shared clones. The CDR3 protein: CASRRTVEQYF. The base sequence is TGTGCCAGCCGTCGGACGGTCGAGCAGTACTTC.